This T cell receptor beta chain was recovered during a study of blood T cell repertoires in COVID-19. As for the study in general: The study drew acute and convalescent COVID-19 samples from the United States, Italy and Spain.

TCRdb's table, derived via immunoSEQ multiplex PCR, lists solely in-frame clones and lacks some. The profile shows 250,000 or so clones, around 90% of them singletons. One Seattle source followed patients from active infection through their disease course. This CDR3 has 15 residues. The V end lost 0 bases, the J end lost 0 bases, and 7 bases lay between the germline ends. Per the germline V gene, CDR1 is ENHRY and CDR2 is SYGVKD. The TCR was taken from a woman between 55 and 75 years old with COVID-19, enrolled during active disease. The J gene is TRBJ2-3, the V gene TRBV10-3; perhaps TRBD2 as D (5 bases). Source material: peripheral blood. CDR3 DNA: TGTGCCATCAGTGAGTCGGGGAGTAGCACAGATACGCAGTATTTT. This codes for CAISESGSSTDTQYF.